These T cell receptor beta chains were read from a single sample in a study of shared clonotypes between healthy human individuals. The method was immunoSEQ multiplex PCR; TCRdb's version includes in-frame clones alone and lacks a portion of them. The profile shows roughly 2,000,000 clones, approximately 92% of them singletons. Specimen: naive CD8+ T cells from PBMCs. These receptors came from a young man in good health. Some clones in this sample may be carry-over from other donors' samples. CDR3s include the opening cysteine and the closing phenylalanine or tryptophan. The D gene is left open where the match is weak. Only some rows state a clone size, as once, few, many or a class for expanded clones.

DNA: TGTGCCAGCAGTCCCCAGGGACATTTAAACTATGGCTACACCTTC; CDR3: CASSPQGHLNYGYTF; size: NA; V: TRBV27; D: NA; J: TRBJ1-2
DNA: TGTGCCAGCAGCTCCCCCTGGGGGACCGGGGAGCTGTTTTTT; CDR3: CASSSPWGTGELFF; size: NA; V: TRBV7-3; D: NA; J: TRBJ2-2
DNA: TGTGCCAGCAGCCCTGGGTACGGTGTCTACAATGAGCAGTTCTTC; CDR3: CASSPGYGVYNEQFF; size: NA; V: TRBV7-9; D: NA; J: TRBJ2-1
DNA: TGTGCCAGCAGCTGGACTAGCGGGGCCTCCTACGAGCAGTACTTC; CDR3: CASSWTSGASYEQYF; size: NA; V: TRBV7-2; D: TRBD2; J: TRBJ2-7
DNA: TGTGCCAGCAGTTCGCGGGAAGGTGGGGCCAAAAACATTCAGTACTTC; CDR3: CASSSREGGAKNIQYF; size: NA; V: TRBV7-6; D: NA; J: TRBJ2-4
DNA: TGTGCCAGTAGTCTCGCCGCGGGACCCCTGACCCAGTACTTC; CDR3: CASSLAAGPLTQYF; size: NA; V: TRBV19; D: NA; J: TRBJ2-5
DNA: TGTGCCAGCAGTTCCCCCCAGCGGGAGGGCCCCAGCAATGAGCAGTTCTTC; CDR3: CASSSPQREGPSNEQFF; size: NA; V: TRBV27; D: TRBD2; J: TRBJ2-1
DNA: TGTGCCAGCAGCTTTTTCCAAGAAGACACTGAAGCTTTCTTT; CDR3: CASSFFQEDTEAFF; size: NA; V: TRBV11-2; D: NA; J: TRBJ1-1
DNA: TGTGCCAGCAGCTTGTACTACCAGAGCACAGATACGCAGTATTTT; CDR3: CASSLYYQSTDTQYF; size: NA; V: TRBV5-6; D: NA; J: TRBJ2-3
DNA: TGTGCCAGCAGCTTAGGATCCAGGGAAGGCGGCTACACCTTC; CDR3: CASSLGSREGGYTF; size: NA; V: TRBV11-2; D: NA; J: TRBJ1-2
DNA: TGTGCCAGCAGCTTAATTCCCCGACAGCCGAACACTGAAGCTTTCTTT; CDR3: CASSLIPRQPNTEAFF; size: NA; V: TRBV7-9; D: NA; J: TRBJ1-1
DNA: TGTGCCAGCAGGGACAGGGGGAATGCTGGAAACACCATATATTTT; CDR3: CASRDRGNAGNTIYF; size: NA; V: TRBV6-5; D: TRBD1; J: TRBJ1-3
DNA: TGTGCCAGCAGTCTGGGACTACCAGCCTACGAGCAGTACTTC; CDR3: CASSLGLPAYEQYF; size: NA; V: TRBV6-5; D: TRBD2; J: TRBJ2-7
DNA: TGTGCCAGCAGCGTAGCTTGGCGGGAGGGCCCTCATGAGCAGTTCTTC; CDR3: CASSVAWREGPHEQFF; size: once; V: TRBV9; D: TRBD2; J: TRBJ2-1
DNA: TGTGCCAGCAGCAAGCGGGGCCGCTACGAGCAGTACTTC; CDR3: CASSKRGRYEQYF; size: NA; V: TRBV11-1; D: TRBD2; J: TRBJ2-7
DNA: TGTGCCAGCAGCTTGTGGGGGCCTGGCACTGAAGCTTTCTTT; CDR3: CASSLWGPGTEAFF; size: few; V: TRBV5-5; D: NA; J: TRBJ1-1
DNA: TGCAGCGGGGTAGGACAGGGAGACACTGAAGCTTTCTTT; CDR3: CSGVGQGDTEAFF; size: NA; V: TRBV29-1; D: TRBD1; J: TRBJ1-1
DNA: TGTGCCAGCAGTTTAGCAGGGTCGAACACTGAAGCTTTCTTT; CDR3: CASSLAGSNTEAFF; size: once; V: TRBV27; D: NA; J: TRBJ1-1
DNA: TGTGCCAGCAGCACTAGAGGGGGCGAAACAGATACGCAGTATTTT; CDR3: CASSTRGGETDTQYF; size: once; V: TRBV9; D: TRBD1; J: TRBJ2-3
DNA: TGTGCCAGCAGCCCAAGGTCCCAGGGACAGGCGGACTATGGCTACACCTTC; CDR3: CASSPRSQGQADYGYTF; size: NA; V: TRBV7-2; D: TRBD1; J: TRBJ1-2
DNA: TGCAGCGTCTTAGATATTACAGATACGCAGTATTTT; CDR3: CSVLDITDTQYF; size: NA; V: TRBV29-1; D: NA; J: TRBJ2-3